This entry describes one TCR beta chain. The germline CDR1 and CDR2 sequences are MNHEY and SVGAGI. Unmatched junction bases numbered 4, after V lost 6 bases and J lost 5 bases. This CDR3 contains 14 residues. The data originate from a study of cytotoxic CD8 clonotypes in ibrutinib-treated CLL. Some clones are missing from TCRdb's copy, which holds only in-frame ones; the method was immunoSEQ multiplex PCR. The sample contains around 20,000 clones, 75% of which appear only once. Sequenced here: PBMCs, sampled before ibrutinib treatment. The origin of this receptor is a human donor with chronic lymphocytic leukemia. The chain joins TRBV6-5 to TRBJ2-1; TRBD1 aligns across 10 bases. The CDR3 loop is CASRAGQGNNEQFF. The DNA of the CDR3 is TGTGCCAGCAGGGCGGGACAGGGGAACAATGAGCAGTTCTTC.